These T cell receptor beta chains were read from a single sample in a study of human T cells and chemical hapten exposure. TCRdb re-analysed the RACE reads in MiXCR, keeping a single row per CDR3 protein. The sample consists of 40,000 to 50,000 distinct CDR3 sequences, just under 4% of them appearing once. The source material was whole blood, sampled in connection with sensitization to the hapten diphenylcyclopropenone (DPC). The source of these receptors is a man in his fifties with alopecia areata. Some clones in this sample may be carry-over from other donors' samples. CDR3s leave out the opening cysteine and the closing phenylalanine or tryptophan. The order of the fields is V gene, CDR3 protein.

v_gene: TRBV20-1
CDR3aa: SARGTDGYEQY

v_gene: TRBV20-1
CDR3aa: SAISPSTHGLLIQY

v_gene: TRBV2
CDR3aa: ASQSSPSYEQY

v_gene: TRBV3-1
CDR3aa: ASSFGSGTEAF

v_gene: TRBV7-2
CDR3aa: ASSLVSSGDSTDTQY

v_gene: TRBV5-1
CDR3aa: ASSPGLAGAKETQY

v_gene: TRBV27
CDR3aa: ASSPRTGEKLF

v_gene: TRBV20-1
CDR3aa: SAKGGGTYNEQF

v_gene: TRBV3-1
CDR3aa: ASSQGVTGYT

v_gene: TRBV4-2
CDR3aa: ASSQDIGRGNTIY

v_gene: TRBV3-1
CDR3aa: ASSSGSGVYSNQPQH

v_gene: TRBV12-3/TRBV12-4
CDR3aa: ASSLRQSNEKLF

v_gene: TRBV28
CDR3aa: ASSLGQRPRTDTQY

v_gene: TRBV28
CDR3aa: ASTGLGQGAYEQY

v_gene: TRBV10-1
CDR3aa: ASRGTGDEQY

v_gene: TRBV6-5
CDR3aa: ASSYSLARPLETQY

v_gene: TRBV29-1
CDR3aa: SVDYSNIQY

v_gene: TRBV20-1
CDR3aa: SAKDTSFYGYT

v_gene: TRBV12-3/TRBV12-4
CDR3aa: ASSPDSGQGVYGYT

v_gene: TRBV12-3/TRBV12-4
CDR3aa: ASSASGDTQY

v_gene: TRBV20-1
CDR3aa: SASSGAYEQY

v_gene: TRBV20-1
CDR3aa: SARGGWDRDTGRQPQH